This passage covers 3 T cell receptor beta chains from one sample sequenced in a study of blood T cell repertoires in COVID-19. The protocol was immunoSEQ multiplex PCR, while the TCRdb copy is restricted to in-frame clones and leaves out a portion. The sample lists 200,000 to 250,000 clones; approximately 87% were seen once. The material sequenced was peripheral blood. Receptors were obtained from a man aged 55 to 69 with acute or convalescent COVID-19.

This clone was seen only once. This rearrangement joins TRBV28 to TRBJ2-5, with a weak D call TRBD2 (5 bases). The CDR3 is 16 amino acids. Germline V CDR1 and CDR2: MDHEN, SYDVKM. Deletions cut 3 bases from V and 2 bases from J, with 16 bases between. CDR3 region: CASSLERAGVQETQYF. For the CDR3, the DNA is TGTGCCAGCAGTTTGGAGCGAGCCGGGGTGCAAGAGACCCAGTACTTC. Together with reference TRBV28 and TRBJ2-5, the CDR3 gives the full variable domain: DVKVTQSSRYLVKRTGEKVFLECVQDMDHENMFWYRQDPGLGLRLIYFSYDVKMKEKGDIPEGYSVSREKKERFSLILESASTNQTSMYLCASSLERAGVQETQYFGPGTRLLVL.

This chain uses TRBV30 with TRBJ2-1, with 8 positions matching TRBD2. Trimming at V came to 1 base and at J to 7 bases, leaving 12 bases not matched to a gene. This CDR3 comprises 16 residues. In germline, CDR1 is GTSNPN, CDR2 SVGIG (reference sequence). CDR3 sequence (DNA): TGTGCCTGGAGTGCCCGTAGCGGGACCCCTTGGAATGAGCAGTTCTTC. Protein product: CAWSARSGTPWNEQFF.

The chain employs TRBV6-6 and TRBJ2-2; D gene unclear. The V end lost 7 bases, the J end lost 4 bases, and 7 bases lay between the germline ends. The CDR3 sequence is 12 residues long. Germline V gene lookup returns CDR1 MNHNY and CDR2 SVGAGI (reference sequence). The CDR3 bases are TGTGCCAGCACTCCCTCCACCGGGGAGCTGTTTTTT. Amino acids: CASTPSTGELFF.